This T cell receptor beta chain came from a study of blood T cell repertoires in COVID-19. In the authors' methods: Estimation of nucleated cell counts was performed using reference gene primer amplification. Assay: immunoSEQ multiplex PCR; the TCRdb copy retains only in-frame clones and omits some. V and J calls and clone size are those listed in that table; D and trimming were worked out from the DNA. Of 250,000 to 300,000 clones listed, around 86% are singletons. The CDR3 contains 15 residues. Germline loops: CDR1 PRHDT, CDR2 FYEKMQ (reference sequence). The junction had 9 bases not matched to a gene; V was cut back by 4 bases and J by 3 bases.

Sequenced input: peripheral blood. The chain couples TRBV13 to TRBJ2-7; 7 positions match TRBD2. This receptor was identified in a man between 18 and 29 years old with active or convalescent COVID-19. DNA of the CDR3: TGTGCCAGCAGCTCCGAGGCGGCGGGAGTCTACGAGCAGTACTTC. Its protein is CASSSEAAGVYEQYF.